This TCR beta chain was sequenced for a study of neurological immune-mediated disorders. This clonotype was found many times. Its matching antigen is unknown. Source material was 2 million unsorted PBMCs, stored at -80 °C in RNAlater. The CDR3 sequence is 18 residues long. In germline, CDR1 is LGHNA, CDR2 YNFKEQ. V was shortened by 0 bases and J by 3 bases, with 18 bases between the two germline ends. General study findings and limits: Private repertoires in all groups were suggested by the absence of shared CDR3 amino acid sequences among expanded clones across subjects.

MiXCR, applied by TCRdb to the 5' RACE reads, yields one record per CDR3 protein. The sample holds tens of thousands of distinct CDR3 sequences; roughly 2.5% are singletons and the top ten take approximately 2.3%. Sequencing was carried out using PBMCs. The source is a man aged 50-60 years with multiple sclerosis. This chain connects TRBV4-2 to TRBJ1-3, with D maybe TRBD1 (5 bases). The CDR3 loop reads CASSQEGVGGVVGNTIYF. The CDR3 bases are TGTGCCAGCAGCCAAGAAGGAGTAGGAGGGGTCGTTGGAAACACCATATATTTT.